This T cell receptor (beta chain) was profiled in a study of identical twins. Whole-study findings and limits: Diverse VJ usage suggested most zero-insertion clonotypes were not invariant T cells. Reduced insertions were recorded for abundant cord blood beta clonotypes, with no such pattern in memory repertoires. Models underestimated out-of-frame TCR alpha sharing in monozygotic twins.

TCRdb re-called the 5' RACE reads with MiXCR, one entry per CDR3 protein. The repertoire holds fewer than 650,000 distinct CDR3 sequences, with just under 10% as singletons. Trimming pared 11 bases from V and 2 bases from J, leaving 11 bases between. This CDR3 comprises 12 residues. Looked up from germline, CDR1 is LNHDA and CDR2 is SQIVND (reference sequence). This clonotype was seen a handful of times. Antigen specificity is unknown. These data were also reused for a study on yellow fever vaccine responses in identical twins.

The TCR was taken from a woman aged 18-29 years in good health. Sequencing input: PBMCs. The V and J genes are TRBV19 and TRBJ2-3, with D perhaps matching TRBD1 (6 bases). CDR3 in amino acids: CASTGLTDTQYF. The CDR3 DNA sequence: TGTGCCTCAACAGGGCTCACAGATACGCAGTATTTT.